In this sample, the clone carrying this TCR beta chain turned up a few times. Its antigen is unidentified. A quantitative 5'-RACE method, one with molecular barcodes, was used to make TCR beta libraries. Via MiXCR, TCRdb re-called the 5' RACE reads, giving one row per CDR3 protein. The sample has a few hundred thousand distinct CDR3 sequences, roughly a sixth seen once. This sample stems from a study of CD8 T cells in ankylosing spondylitis. Overall study results and limits: Within ankylosing spondylitis blood, a TCR beta motif made up of roughly eight highly homologous variants appeared to be characteristic. There was reportedly significant enrichment of clones that were disease-linked in matched ankylosing spondylitis synovial fluid.

The CDR3 totals 14 residues. V was trimmed by 0 bases and J by 4 bases, leaving 8 bases between them. Germline lookup yields CDR1 SGHRS and CDR2 YFSETQ. The sample consisted of blood, either unsorted or a sorted T cell fraction (not recorded which). The clonotype comes from a male donor with ankylosing spondylitis. The chain links TRBV5-1 to TRBJ1-3, with D hard to call. The CDR3, as DNA: TGCGCCAGCAGCTTGGCCGGGGTCGGAAACACCATATATTTT. Protein sequence: CASSLAGVGNTIYF.